This T cell receptor beta chain was found in a study of T cell responses to AZD1222 COVID-19 vaccine. The CDR3 extends over 14 amino acids. The germline V and J ends were trimmed by 1 base and 3 bases, with 10 bases remaining between them. Per germline, CDR1 MGHRA and CDR2 YSYEKL. Study-level points and caveats: Unmutated variant regions are reportedly targeted by nearly half of spike-specific TCRs. Among the donors, most were white British and more were female, and clonal diversity was possibly underestimated.

As to this clone: Antigen specificity is unknown.

Here immunoSEQ multiplex PCR was the method, and the copy in TCRdb shows in-frame clones only, minus some. Among 120,000 to 150,000 clones listed, approximately 88% were seen once. The sequence derives from an adult in good health. The V and J genes are TRBV4-1 and TRBJ2-7; the D is unclear. The sequenced sample was peripheral blood, obtained on day 0 of AZD1222 vaccination. DNA of the CDR3: TGCGCCAGCAGCCAAGGTACGGAACTCTACGAGCAGTACTTC. Its translation: CASSQGTELYEQYF.